The count of the clone carrying this TCR beta chain is one. Profiling relied on immunoSEQ multiplex PCR, and the TCRdb table lists in-frame clones only, not all of them. This sample yields 65,000 or so clones, of which roughly four fifths are seen a single time; around 0.91% belongs to the top ten. This entry comes from a study of blood T cell repertoires in COVID-19. Study-wide background: PBMCs, B-cell-depleted T cells, or T cells provided the cDNA or gDNA that made up the material.

CDR1 is SGHRS, CDR2 YFSETQ, per germline. The V segment lost 4 bases and the J segment 0 bases; nucleotides outside the gene matches: 6. The CDR3 covers 18 residues. The chain joins TRBV5-1 to TRBJ2-3; 15 nucleotides line up with TRBD2. Material: peripheral blood. The TCR sequence derives from a woman between 70 and 85 years old with acute or convalescent COVID-19. CDR3 region: CASSNGTSGGISTDTQYF. In nucleotides, the CDR3 is TGCGCCAGCAGCAACGGGACTAGCGGGGGGATTAGCACAGATACGCAGTATTTT. The whole variable domain, remainder taken from reference TRBV5-1 and TRBJ2-3, is KAGVTQTPRYLIKTRGQQVTLSCSPISGHRSVSWYQQTPGQGLQFLFEYFSETQRNKGNFPGRFSGRQFSNSRSEMNVSTLELGDSALYLCASSNGTSGGISTDTQYFGPGTRLTVL.